Below, 21 T cell receptor beta chains from the same sample are listed, as sequenced in a study of blood T cell repertoires in COVID-19. Assay used: immunoSEQ multiplex PCR; TCRdb lists only in-frame clones, some missing. The sample has fewer than 65,000 clones, around 78% seen once. Sequences were obtained from peripheral blood. All receptors come from a human donor in a cohort sampled during active COVID-19.

This clone was found once. The same CDR3 also results from other DNA sequences found in this sample. The chain carries TRBV12-3 or TRBV12-4 and TRBJ1-2; tentatively, D is TRBD1 (6 bases). This CDR3 region has 13 residues. The V end lost 3 bases, the J end lost 4 bases, and 9 bases lay between the germline ends. The CDR3 protein is CASSFGRGYGYTF. The CDR3 DNA reads as TGTGCCAGCAGTTTTGGCAGGGGCTATGGCTACACCTTC.

This clone was counted between two and nine times. This chain links TRBV24-1 with TRBJ2-6; 10 bases are shared with TRBD1. The CDR3 covers 17 residues. The ends lost 4 bases at V and 2 bases at J; junction bases unmatched: 4. Per the germline V gene, CDR1 is KGHDR and CDR2 is SFDVKD. Here the CDR3 reads CATSDPGTGAGANVLTF. DNA for the CDR3: TGTGCCACCAGTGACCCCGGGACAGGGGCTGGGGCCAACGTCCTGACTTTC.

The CDR3 here is CASSSPSLAGQETQYF. For the CDR3, the DNA is TGTGCCAGCAGTTCCCCCTCCCTAGCGGGACAAGAGACCCAGTACTTC. J is TRBJ2-5 and V is TRBV28; 9 nucleotides line up with TRBD2. The CDR3 covers 16 residues. Germline V gene sequence: CDR1 MDHEN, CDR2 SYDVKM. After removal of 4 bases from V and 2 bases from J, the junction contained 8 bases not matched to a gene.

The chain links TRBV24-1 to TRBJ2-2; TRBD1 might be the D (5 bases). CDR1 is KGHDR and CDR2 is SFDVKD in the germline V gene. The ends were cut back, 5 bases at V and 6 bases at J, with 18 bases in the middle. The CDR3 loop spans 16 amino acids. The CDR3 protein is CATSGWGPNRPGELFF. The CDR3 DNA is TGTGCCACCAGTGGTTGGGGCCCCAACCGGCCCGGGGAGCTGTTTTTT.

V is TRBV4-3 and J is TRBJ1-6; no definite D call. Trimming shortened V by 0 bases and J by 11 bases, and 17 bases separated the two germline ends. The CDR3 length is 16 residues. Germline V gene lookup returns CDR1 LGHNA and CDR2 YSLEER. In DNA form, the CDR3 reads TGCGCCAGCAGCCAAGAAGTGACTCCGAGGGTGGCACCCCTCCACTTT. Protein product: CASSQEVTPRVAPLHF.

The chain links TRBV15 to TRBJ2-1; 7 positions agree with TRBD1. The trim removed 0 bases at V and 0 bases at J, leaving 2 bases unmatched. The germline CDR1 and CDR2 sequences are LNHNV and YYDKDF (reference sequence). This CDR3 is built from 16 residues. CDR3 nucleotide sequence: TGTGCCACCAGCAGAGATCAGGGGGTCTCCTACAATGAGCAGTTCTTC. Protein: CATSRDQGVSYNEQFF.

The J gene is TRBJ1-1, the V gene TRBV28; D is unresolved. Trimming stripped 4 bases from V and 0 bases from J, with 21 bases between. Germline V gene sequence: CDR1 MDHEN, CDR2 SYDVKM. The CDR3 loop spans 18 amino acids. CDR3 loop: CASSYSHSYYSLNTEAFF. The CDR3 DNA reads TGTGCCAGCAGTTATAGTCACTCGTACTACTCCCTGAACACTGAAGCTTTCTTT.

The rearrangement links TRBV19 to TRBJ2-5; tentatively, D is TRBD2 (5 bases). The CDR3 spans 14 residues. Germline V gene lookup returns CDR1 LNHDA and CDR2 SQIVND (reference sequence). V lost 5 bases to trimming and J lost 2 bases, with 12 bases between them. CDR3 sequence: CASSYHGSQETQYF. The CDR3 nucleotides read TGTGCCAGTAGTTACCATGGGAGTCAAGAGACCCAGTACTTC.

This clone showed up just a few times. The chain uses TRBV6-6 and TRBJ2-3; a possible D gene is TRBD1 (7 bases). There are 16 residues in the CDR3. The germline CDR1 and CDR2 sequences are MNHNY and SVGAGI (reference sequence). V was pared by 8 bases and J by 2 bases, with 20 bases between. This chain's CDR3 is CASQRTGDRYTDTQYF. The CDR3 region has the DNA TGTGCCAGCCAGAGGACGGGGGACAGATACACAGATACGCAGTATTTT.

The V call is TRBV4-1, the J call TRBJ1-3; 10 positions match TRBD1. V dropped 0 bases and J dropped 3; count of bases not matched to a gene: 5. The CDR3 consists of 17 residues. Germline values: CDR1 MGHRA, CDR2 YSYEKL. The chain's CDR3 is CASSQDPRTGGGNTIYF. The CDR3 nucleotides read TGCGCCAGCAGCCAAGACCCCAGGACAGGGGGTGGAAACACCATATATTTT.

The chain recombines TRBV4-2 with TRBJ1-6; TRBD1 agrees at 8 bases. The germline CDR1 and CDR2 sequences are LGHNA and YNFKEQ. The V and J ends lost 3 bases and 12 bases, in that order; junction bases with no gene match: 10. This CDR3 comprises 15 residues. The CDR3 loop is CASSHTDRGKGPLHF. CDR3 bases: TGTGCCAGCAGCCACACCGACAGGGGAAAGGGACCCCTCCACTTT.

The genes are TRBV12-3 or TRBV12-4 and TRBJ1-2; D is uncertain. The ends were cut back, 3 bases at V and 4 bases at J, with 9 bases in the middle. This CDR3 is 13 amino acids long. The DNA of the CDR3 is TGTGCCAGCAGTTTCGGCGGAATCTATGGCTACACCTTC. Translating it yields CASSFGGIYGYTF.

The chain joins TRBV4-2 to TRBJ1-2; 7 bases fit TRBD1. The V and J ends lost 7 bases and 4 bases, in that order; junction bases with no gene match: 6. This CDR3 region has 13 residues. Germline assignment: CDR1 LGHNA and CDR2 YNFKEQ. CDR3 coding DNA: TGTGCCAGCACCCTACAGGGGATCTATGGCTACACCTTC. This translates into CASTLQGIYGYTF.

This sequence joins TRBV7-2 and TRBJ2-5, with D perhaps matching TRBD1 (6 bases). Trimming took 9 bases from V and 5 from J, leaving 22 bases between them. This CDR3 comprises 15 residues. Germline CDR1 SGHTA, CDR2 FQGNSA. As DNA, the CDR3 is TGTGCCAGTGCCCCCGCACAGGGTAAGGAGGAGACCCAGTACTTC. This encodes CASAPAQGKEETQYF.

The table lists this clone with a count of one. The rearrangement joins TRBV7-2 to TRBJ2-2; TRBD1 matches 10 bases. The CDR3 totals 16 residues. Looked up from germline, CDR1 is SGHTA and CDR2 is FQGNSA. Germline trimming cut 6 bases from V and 6 bases from J; bases unmatched to any gene: 10. This chain's CDR3 is CASSRGQGLSSGELFF. The CDR3 region has the DNA TGTGCCAGCAGTAGGGGACAGGGGCTCTCGTCCGGGGAGCTGTTTTTT.

The chain combines TRBV9 with TRBJ1-2, with D perhaps matching TRBD1 (6 bases). Germline loops: CDR1 SGDLS, CDR2 YYNGEE. CDR3 size: 13 residues. V gave up 1 base and J gave up 8 bases, with 12 bases separating them. The CDR3 region is CASSVPGQFGYTF. CDR3 coding DNA: TGTGCCAGCAGCGTACCCGGACAGTTCGGCTACACCTTC.

The chain couples TRBV3-1 (or the pseudogene TRBV3-2) to TRBJ1-4; possible D gene TRBD1, 6 bases. With 6 bases removed from V and 8 bases from J, the gap between germline ends came to 10 bases. The CDR3 sequence is 12 residues long. Germline assignment: CDR1 LGHDT and CDR2 YNNKEL (reference sequence). The CDR3 bases are TGTGCCAGCAGGTGGGGGCGGGAAAAACTGTTTTTT. Residues: CASRWGREKLFF.

For this clone: Other DNA sequences from this sample encode an identical CDR3 as well. This CDR3 reads CASSQDRGIYGYTF. The CDR3 DNA reads TGTGCCAGCAGCCAAGATAGGGGTATCTATGGCTACACCTTC. V and J are TRBV3-1 (or the pseudogene TRBV3-2) and TRBJ1-2, with a possible D match to TRBD1 (5 bases). Trimming took 0 bases from V and 4 from J, leaving 9 bases between them. CDR3 length: 14 amino acids. Germline CDR1 reads LGHDT; CDR2 reads YNNKEL (reference sequence).

The chain has TRBV5-6 and TRBJ2-3, with D perhaps TRBD2 (6 bases). Germline CDR1 reads SGHDT; CDR2 reads YYEEEE. The V end was cut by 0 bases, the J end by 0 bases, with 17 bases between. CDR3 length equals 18 residues. CDR3: CASSLELLSGPSTDTQYF. Here the CDR3 DNA reads TGTGCCAGCAGCTTGGAACTCTTGAGCGGGCCTAGCACAGATACGCAGTATTTT.

The chain recombines TRBV4-2 with TRBJ1-4; D is possibly TRBD1 (5 bases). Per germline, CDR1 LGHNA and CDR2 YNFKEQ. The CDR3 is 14 residues long. Trimming shortened V by 4 bases and J by 16 bases, and 22 bases separated the two germline ends. CDR3 DNA sequence: TGTGCCAGCAGCCTCGGTAGTCCGGGCGGACATCCGTTTTTT. Translating it yields CASSLGSPGGHPFF.

J is TRBJ2-5 and V is TRBV28; 9 bases fit TRBD1. After removal of 3 bases from V and 4 bases from J, the junction contained 9 bases not matched to a gene. Germline V lookup: CDR1 MDHEN, CDR2 SYDVKM. The CDR3 spans 16 residues. Written as DNA, the CDR3 is TGTGCCAGCAGTTTCGGGACAGGGATGTTCGGAGAGACCCAGTACTTC. It translates to CASSFGTGMFGETQYF.